This entry describes one TCR beta chain. What it recognizes is unknown. RNA was extracted with the RNeasy kit, and a quantity of about 0.45 to 1 ug was reverse transcribed using random hexamers. Amplification of TCR beta CDR3 spanned 54 Vbeta and 13 Jbeta via immunoSEQ multiplex PCR. TCRdb passed the immunoSEQ multiplex PCR reads through MiXCR, listing each CDR3 protein once. The sample consists of 180,000 or so distinct CDR3 sequences, about 93% of them appearing once. The control participants were healthy donors, and these controls were matched with respect to both age and sex. These data come from a study of CD8 T cells in Susac syndrome. The CDR3 has 14 residues. Germline assignment: CDR1 MDHEN and CDR2 SYDVKM. V lost 6 bases and J lost 3; bases outside the gene matches: 6. Whole-study findings and limits: The study's TCR sequencing and HLA analysis covered a relatively small number of individuals, and the study acknowledged this.

This receptor was taken from a human donor in good health. Sample: CD4+ T cells from PBMCs. This chain connects TRBV28 to TRBJ1-1; 8 positions agree with TRBD1. The CDR3 nucleotides are TGTGCCAGCAGCGAGACAGGGGTCGACACTGAAGCTTTCTTT. Translation: CASSETGVDTEAFF. Complete variable domain (other parts from reference TRBV28 and TRBJ1-1): DVKVTQSSRYLVKRTGEKVFLECVQDMDHENMFWYRQDPGLGLRLIYFSYDVKMKEKGDIPEGYSVSREKKERFSLILESASTNQTSMYLCASSETGVDTEAFFGQGTRLTVV.